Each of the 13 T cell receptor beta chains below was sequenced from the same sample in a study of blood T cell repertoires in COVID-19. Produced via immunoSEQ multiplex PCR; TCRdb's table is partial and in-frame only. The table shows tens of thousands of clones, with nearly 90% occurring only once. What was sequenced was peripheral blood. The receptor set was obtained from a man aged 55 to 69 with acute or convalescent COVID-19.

DNA of the CDR3: TGTGCCAGCTCCCCCTCGATAGATGAAAAACTGTTTTTT. Amino acid sequence: CASSPSIDEKLFF. The chain couples TRBV18 to TRBJ1-4, with no clear D. V shed 6 bases and J shed 6 bases, with 11 bases lying between them. This CDR3 spans 13 amino acids. Germline CDR1 is KGHSH and CDR2 is LQKENI.

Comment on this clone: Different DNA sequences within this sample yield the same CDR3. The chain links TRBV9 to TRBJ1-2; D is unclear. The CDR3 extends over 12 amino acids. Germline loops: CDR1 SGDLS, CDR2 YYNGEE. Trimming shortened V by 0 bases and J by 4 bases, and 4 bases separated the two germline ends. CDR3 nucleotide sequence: TGTGCCAGCAGCGTAGCCGGCTATGGCTACACCTTC. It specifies CASSVAGYGYTF.

The DNA for the CDR3 is TGTGCCAGCAGCTTTAAACAGGGTGTTAATGAAAAACTGTTTTTT. Its protein is CASSFKQGVNEKLFF. The chain recombines TRBV7-9 with TRBJ1-4; tentative D call: TRBD1 (6 bases). There are 15 residues in the CDR3. Looked up from germline, CDR1 is SEHNR and CDR2 is FQNEAQ (reference sequence). V lost 3 bases to trimming and J lost 4 bases, with 12 bases between them.

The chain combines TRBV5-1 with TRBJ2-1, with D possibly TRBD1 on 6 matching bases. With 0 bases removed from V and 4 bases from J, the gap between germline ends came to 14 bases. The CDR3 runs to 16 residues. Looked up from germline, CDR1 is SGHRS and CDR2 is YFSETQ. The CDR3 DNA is TGCGCCAGCAGCTTGGAGGGACACCCCGGTTACAATGAGCAGTTCTTC. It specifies CASSLEGHPGYNEQFF.

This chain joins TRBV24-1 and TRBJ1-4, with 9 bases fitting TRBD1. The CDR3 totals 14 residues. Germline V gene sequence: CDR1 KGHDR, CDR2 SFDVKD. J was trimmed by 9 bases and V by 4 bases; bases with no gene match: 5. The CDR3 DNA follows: TGTGCCACCAGTGAGTCGACAGGGGGTAAAAAACTGTTTTTT. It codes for CATSESTGGKKLFF.

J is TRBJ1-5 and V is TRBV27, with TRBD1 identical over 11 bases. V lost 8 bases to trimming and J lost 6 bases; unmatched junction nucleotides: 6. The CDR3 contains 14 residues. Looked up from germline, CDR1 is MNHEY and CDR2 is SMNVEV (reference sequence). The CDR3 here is CASGTGTGGQPQHF. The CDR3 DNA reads TGTGCCAGCGGAACCGGGACAGGGGGTCAGCCCCAGCATTTT.

CDR3 DNA: TGTGCCAGCAGCCCCCGGGACAGGGTATGGACTGAAGCTTTCTTT. Its protein product is CASSPRDRVWTEAFF. The chain combines TRBV11-2 with TRBJ1-1; 9 bases line up with TRBD1. After removal of 5 bases from V and 5 bases from J, the junction contained 9 bases not matched to a gene. From germline, CDR1 is SGHAT and CDR2 FQNNGV. The CDR3 extends over 15 amino acids.

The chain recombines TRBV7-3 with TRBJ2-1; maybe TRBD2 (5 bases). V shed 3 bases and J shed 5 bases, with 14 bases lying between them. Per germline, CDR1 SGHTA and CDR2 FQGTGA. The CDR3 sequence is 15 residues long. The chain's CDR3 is CASSFRAGGHNEQFF. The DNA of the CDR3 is TGTGCCAGCAGCTTTAGGGCAGGCGGGCACAATGAGCAGTTCTTC.

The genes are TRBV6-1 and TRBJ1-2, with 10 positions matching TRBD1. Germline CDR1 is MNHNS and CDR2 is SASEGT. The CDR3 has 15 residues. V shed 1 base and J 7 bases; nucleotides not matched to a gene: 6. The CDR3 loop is CASSEGTGGLPGYTF. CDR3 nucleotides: TGTGCCAGCAGTGAAGGGACAGGGGGGCTTCCTGGCTACACCTTC.

CDR3: CAWSHVSTGNTIYF. CDR3 nucleotide sequence: TGTGCCTGGAGCCACGTCAGTACTGGAAACACCATATATTTT. V is TRBV30 and J is TRBJ1-3; D gene ambiguous. The germline V gene encodes CDR1 GTSNPN and CDR2 SVGIG (reference sequence). Trimming cost V 3 bases and J 2 bases, with 11 bases left between them. The CDR3 runs 14 residues.

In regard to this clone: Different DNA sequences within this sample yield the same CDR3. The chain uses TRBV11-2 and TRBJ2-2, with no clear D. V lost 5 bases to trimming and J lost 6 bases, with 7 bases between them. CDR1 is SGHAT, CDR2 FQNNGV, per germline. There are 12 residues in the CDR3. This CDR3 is CASSPVAGELFF. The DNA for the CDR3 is TGTGCCAGCAGCCCGGTTGCCGGGGAGCTGTTTTTT. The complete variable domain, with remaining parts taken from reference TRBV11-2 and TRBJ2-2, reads EAGVAQSPRYKIIEKRQSVAFWCNPISGHATLYWYQQILGQGPKLLIQFQNNGVVDDSQLPKDRFSAERLKGVDSTLKIQPAKLEDSAVYLCASSPVAGELFFGEGSRLTVL.

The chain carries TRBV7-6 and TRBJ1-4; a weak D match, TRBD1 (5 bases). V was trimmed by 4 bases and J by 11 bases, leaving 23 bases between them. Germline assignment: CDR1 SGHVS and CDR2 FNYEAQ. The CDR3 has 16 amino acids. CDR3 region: CASSSLTDSLIGKLFF. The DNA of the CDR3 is TGTGCCAGCAGCTCCCTGACAGACAGCCTAATTGGGAAACTGTTTTTT.

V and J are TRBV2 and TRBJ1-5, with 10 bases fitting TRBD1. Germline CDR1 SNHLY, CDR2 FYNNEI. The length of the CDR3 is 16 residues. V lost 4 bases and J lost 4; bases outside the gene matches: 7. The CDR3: CASSVGTGVGNQPQHF. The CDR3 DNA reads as TGTGCCAGCAGTGTCGGGACAGGGGTCGGAAATCAGCCCCAGCATTTT. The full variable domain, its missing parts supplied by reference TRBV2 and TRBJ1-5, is EPEVTQTPSHQVTQMGQEVILRCVPISNHLYFYWYRQILGQKVEFLVSFYNNEISEKSEIFDDQFSVERPDGSNFTLKIRSTKLEDSAMYFCASSVGTGVGNQPQHFGDGTRLSIL.